Each of the 10 T cell receptor beta chains below was sequenced from the same sample in a study of shared clonotypes between healthy human individuals. Using immunoSEQ multiplex PCR, the repertoire was profiled, and TCRdb retains in-frame clones only, with some absent. In the table there are about 600,000 clones, about 96% of which are singletons. Material for sequencing was naive CD4+ T cells sorted from blood. The subset: CD45RA+ positively selected. These receptors all stem from a woman aged 25 to 39 in good health.

V is TRBV5-1 and J is TRBJ2-7; the match to TRBD1 covers 9 bases. Germline CDR1 is SGHRS and CDR2 is YFSETQ. The CDR3 loop spans 18 amino acids. V shed 3 bases and J 2 bases; nucleotides not matched to a gene: 15. In nucleotides, the CDR3 is TGCGCCAGCAGCTCAGGTCCTTACACGCGACAGGGGGCCTACGAGCAGTACTTC. This codes for CASSSGPYTRQGAYEQYF.

This sequence joins TRBV30 and TRBJ1-3, with 8 bases fitting TRBD1. CDR1 is GTSNPN and CDR2 is SVGIG in the germline V gene (reference sequence). CDR3 length: 17 amino acids. Trimming took 4 bases from V and 2 from J; bases not matched to a gene: 13. The CDR3 sequence: CAWTRAKGQGAGNTIYF. The CDR3 bases are TGTGCCTGGACACGTGCGAAAGGACAGGGAGCTGGAAACACCATATATTTT.

The chain uses TRBV21-1 and TRBJ1-5. TRBV21-1 is termed a pseudogene. The CDR3 is 19 residues long. The CDR3 reads CASKEGGQCWVLIDQPQHF. The DNA for the CDR3 is TGTGCCAGCAAGGAGGGCGGACAATGTTGGGTGTTAATTGATCAGCCCCAGCATTTT.

CDR3 sequence reads: CASSQVLGAYNEQFF. DNA for the CDR3: TGCGCCAGCAGCCAAGTTTTGGGAGCCTACAATGAGCAGTTCTTC. The chain joins TRBV4-1 to TRBJ2-1; D perhaps matches TRBD2 (5 bases). CDR1 MGHRA and CDR2 YSYEKL come from the germline V gene. V dropped 1 base and J dropped 2 bases, with 9 bases sitting between them. The CDR3 loop spans 15 amino acids.

The gene calls are TRBV5-1 and TRBJ2-2; D remains ambiguous. The germline V gene has CDR1 SGHRS and CDR2 YFSETQ. This CDR3 comprises 12 residues. The V and J ends lost 3 bases and 8 bases respectively, with 8 bases between them. CDR3 DNA: TGCGCCAGCAGCTCGGTTGGGGGGGAGCTGTTTTTT. It is translated as CASSSVGGELFF.

Here the CDR3 DNA reads TGCGCCAGCAGTAGGGAGGGAGGAGGCTACACCTTC. Translated, it gives CASSREGGGYTF. The chain joins TRBV5-1 to TRBJ1-2; D is uncertain. V gave up 5 bases and J gave up 8 bases, with 13 bases separating them. Germline CDR1 and CDR2: SGHRS and YFSETQ. The CDR3 consists of 12 residues.

The chain links TRBV14 to TRBJ1-4; perhaps TRBD1 as D (6 bases). V lost 3 bases and J lost 8, with 19 bases in between. Looked up from germline, CDR1 is SGHDN and CDR2 is FVKESK. This CDR3 region has 16 residues. In DNA form, the CDR3 reads TGTGCCAGCAGCCACTCGCCCCGCGGGGGCAACGAAAAACTGTTTTTT. Translation gives CASSHSPRGGNEKLFF.

This chain joins TRBV21-1 and TRBJ2-7; the table's D gene call, TRBD2, was not cross checked with the DNA. TRBV21-1 is tagged as a pseudogene. The CDR3 has 16 residues. CDR3 residues: CASSKDLRAGVHEQYF. CDR3 bases: TGTGCCAGCAGCAAAGATTTGCGGGCCGGGGTCCACGAGCAGTACTTC.

This clone was picked up one time. J is TRBJ2-2 and V is TRBV5-6, with TRBD2 matching 14 bases. The germline V gene encodes CDR1 SGHDT and CDR2 YYEEEE. This CDR3 contains 16 residues. V trimming: 2 bases; J trimming: 6 bases; junction bases outside the gene matches: 3. CDR3 protein: CASSFPGLAGAGELFF. Here the CDR3 DNA reads TGTGCCAGCAGCTTCCCGGGACTAGCGGGAGCCGGGGAGCTGTTTTTT.

This chain connects TRBV9 to TRBJ2-2, with 8 bases that match TRBD2. Per the germline V gene, CDR1 is SGDLS and CDR2 is YYNGEE. J lost 2 bases, V lost 0 bases, and 3 bases had no gene match. The CDR3 is 16 amino acids. CDR3 sequence reads: CASSVEGLVNTGELFF. CDR3 sequence (DNA): TGTGCCAGCAGCGTAGAGGGACTAGTCAACACCGGGGAGCTGTTTTTT.